The 32 T cell receptor beta chains reported below all come from one sample, sequenced in a study of human T cells and chemical hapten exposure. TCRdb re-derived calls from the RACE reads in MiXCR, one entry per CDR3 protein. This sample has fewer than 350,000 distinct CDR3 sequences, with around 7.7% found just once. Time point given: pre-sensitization, week 0. Treatment specified: therapeutic diphenylcyclopropenone sensitization with weekly scalp DPC. The sample in question was whole blood, obtained in connection with sensitization to the hapten diphenylcyclopropenone (DPC). These receptors originate from a man between 18 and 29 years old with alopecia areata. Some clones in this sample may be carry-over from other donors' samples.

The chain is built from TRBV6-5 and TRBJ1-2; D is perhaps TRBD1 (6 bases). The length of the CDR3 is 15 residues. V was shortened by 2 bases and J by 2 bases, with 12 bases between the two germline ends. Germline CDR1 and CDR2: MNHEY and SVGAGI. CDR3 sequence reads: CASSYEPGVNYGYTF. In DNA form, the CDR3 reads TGTGCCAGCAGTTACGAGCCAGGGGTCAACTATGGCTACACCTTC.

The V call is TRBV12-3 or TRBV12-4, the J call TRBJ1-1, with D possibly TRBD1 on 6 matching bases. V dropped 7 bases and J dropped 6 bases, with 12 bases sitting between them. CDR3 length: 12 residues. CDR3 in amino acids: CASILEGAEAFF. CDR3 coding DNA: TGTGCCAGCATCCTGGAGGGGGCTGAAGCTTTCTTT.

V gene TRBV5-1 combines with J gene TRBJ1-1; D is unresolved. The CDR3 is 16 amino acids. Germline values: CDR1 SGHRS, CDR2 YFSETQ. Trimming removed 0 bases at V and 6 bases at J, with 18 bases between. CDR3 protein: CASSLGEGGRGSEAFF. CDR3 nucleotide sequence: TGCGCCAGCAGCTTGGGGGAAGGAGGTAGAGGTTCTGAAGCTTTCTTT. Based on the CDR3 plus reference TRBV5-1 and TRBJ1-1, the full variable domain is KAGVTQTPRYLIKTRGQQVTLSCSPISGHRSVSWYQQTPGQGLQFLFEYFSETQRNKGNFPGRFSGRQFSNSRSEMNVSTLELGDSALYLCASSLGEGGRGSEAFFGQGTRLTVV.

This clonotype was detected once. The CDR3 region has the DNA TGTGCCAGCAGCTCGGGCCTGGAGACCCAGTACTTC. Translating it yields CASSSGLETQYF. This chain joins TRBV11-2 and TRBJ2-5; D ambiguous. This CDR3 comprises 12 residues. CDR1 is SGHAT and CDR2 is FQNNGV in the germline V gene. V shed 4 bases and J shed 5 bases, with 8 bases lying between them.

The J gene is TRBJ2-2, the V gene TRBV20-1; a weak D match, TRBD2 (5 bases). CDR3 length: 12 residues. The V gene lost 7 bases and the J gene lost 5 bases, with 11 bases spanning the gap. Germline loops: CDR1 DFQATT, CDR2 SNEGSKA (reference sequence). The CDR3 region is CSVRGWTGELFF. Here the CDR3 DNA reads TGCAGTGTTCGGGGTTGGACCGGGGAGCTGTTTTTT.

The genes are TRBV11-3 and TRBJ2-7; 7 positions agree with TRBD2. The CDR3 covers 15 residues. J was trimmed by 1 base and V by 5 bases; bases with no gene match: 8. Germline loops: CDR1 SGHNT, CDR2 YENEEA. CDR3 nucleotides: TGTGCCAGCAGCCAAGCTAGCGGAGAATCCTACGAGCAGTACTTC. The encoded protein is CASSQASGESYEQYF.

This clonotype was seen more than once but under ten times. This chain connects TRBV10-1 to TRBJ2-1, with a possible D match to TRBD1 (5 bases). Germline assignment: CDR1 WNHNN and CDR2 SYGVQD (reference sequence). The V gene lost 1 base and the J gene lost 8 bases, with 9 bases spanning the gap. CDR3 length: 13 residues. The DNA for the CDR3 is TGCGCCAGCAGTGAGTTTGGGGCCGATGAGCAGTTCTTC. Protein: CASSEFGADEQFF.

This clonotype was detected ten times or more. The V and J genes are TRBV4-1 and TRBJ2-3; unclear D gene. Germline V gene lookup returns CDR1 MGHRA and CDR2 YSYEKL. CDR3 length: 15 residues. V was cut by 4 bases and J by 2 bases, with 13 bases left in between. CDR3 in DNA: TGCGCCAGCAGCCTCGGGCTCTGGGCCACAGATACGCAGTATTTT. Its translation: CASSLGLWATDTQYF.

This clonotype was picked up a small number of times. This chain uses TRBV5-1 with TRBJ2-7, with D unresolved. This CDR3 is built from 15 residues. Trimming stripped 5 bases from V and 0 bases from J, with 15 bases between. The V gene's germline CDR1 is SGHRS and CDR2 YFSETQ. CDR3: CASSWIPESSYEQYF. The CDR3 DNA follows: TGCGCCAGCAGTTGGATCCCGGAGAGCTCCTACGAGCAGTACTTC.

This clonotype has more than one count but fewer than ten. The chain employs TRBV28 and TRBJ1-1; 8 bases match TRBD1. Germline loops: CDR1 MDHEN, CDR2 SYDVKM. The junction had 9 bases not matched to a gene; V was cut back by 6 bases and J by 0 bases. The CDR3 is 16 amino acids. For the CDR3, the DNA is TGTGCCAGCAGCCCACGACAGGGGTGGATGAACACTGAAGCTTTCTTT. Protein: CASSPRQGWMNTEAFF.

This clonotype was observed at least ten times. The J gene is TRBJ1-3, the V gene TRBV10-3; D is undetermined. The CDR3 is made up of 14 amino acids. The germline CDR1 and CDR2 sequences are ENHRY and SYGVKD. V lost 1 base and J lost 2, with 6 bases in between. This CDR3 is CAISELQAGNTIYF. DNA of the CDR3: TGTGCCATCAGTGAGTTGCAGGCTGGAAACACCATATATTTT.

The chain uses TRBV7-9 and TRBJ1-2, with D possibly matching TRBD1 (5 bases). Germline CDR1 reads SEHNR; CDR2 reads FQNEAQ (reference sequence). Trimming removed 5 bases from V and 8 bases from J, with 18 bases in between. The CDR3 spans 14 residues. CDR3 sequence reads: CASSLARGSRGYTF. CDR3 DNA: TGTGCCAGCAGCCTTGCCCGGGGGAGTCGGGGCTACACCTTC.

In this sample, this clonotype turned up many times. The V gene is TRBV4-3, the J gene TRBJ1-1; D is unclear. Germline lookup yields CDR1 LGHNA and CDR2 YSLEER. This CDR3 region has 17 residues. V lost 3 bases and J lost 0, with 17 bases in between. The DNA for the CDR3 is TGCGCCAGCAGCCACCGCCGTTTTCAGGAGCTGAACACTGAAGCTTTCTTT. It yields the protein CASSHRRFQELNTEAFF.

V gene TRBV27 combines with J gene TRBJ2-3, with 10 bases aligning to TRBD2. Germline trimming cut 3 bases from V and 2 bases from J; bases unmatched to any gene: 11. The CDR3 spans 18 residues. Germline-derived CDR1 and CDR2 are MNHEY and SMNVEV (reference sequence). The CDR3: CASSFTPLLAGNTDTQYF. The CDR3 bases are TGTGCCAGCAGTTTTACCCCCCTACTAGCGGGGAACACAGATACGCAGTATTTT.

The gene calls are TRBV6-2 or TRBV6-3 and TRBJ2-4; maybe TRBD1 (6 bases). Between the trimmed V and J ends, which lost 7 bases and 1 base, there was a span of 14 bases. Germline lookup yields CDR1 MNHEY and CDR2 SVGEGT. CDR3 length: 15 residues. DNA for the CDR3: TGTGCCAGCACCAAACTCGGACAGGCCAAAAACATTCAGTACTTC. Translating it yields CASTKLGQAKNIQYF.

The CDR3 reads CASSIFWTGRYEQYF. For the CDR3, the DNA is TGTGCCAGCAGTATTTTTTGGACAGGGAGGTACGAGCAGTACTTC. J is TRBJ2-7 and V is TRBV28, with 8 bases that match TRBD1. Germline lookup yields CDR1 MDHEN and CDR2 SYDVKM. The V gene end was trimmed by 5 bases and the J gene end by 4 bases; junction bases not matched to a gene: 10. The CDR3 is made up of 15 amino acids. Full variable domain (remainder filled in from reference TRBV28 and TRBJ2-7): DVKVTQSSRYLVKRTGEKVFLECVQDMDHENMFWYRQDPGLGLRLIYFSYDVKMKEKGDIPEGYSVSREKKERFSLILESASTNQTSMYLCASSIFWTGRYEQYFGPGTRLTVT.

This clonotype was found a few times. The CDR3 reads CASRAGHGIQYF. In DNA form, the CDR3 reads TGTGCCAGCCGAGCGGGGCACGGCATTCAGTACTTC. The chain recombines TRBV2 with TRBJ2-4, with 7 bases that match TRBD2. There are 12 residues in the CDR3. In germline, CDR1 is SNHLY, CDR2 FYNNEI. Trimming removed 8 bases from V and 9 bases from J; junction bases left unmatched: 7.

At least ten counts were recorded for this clonotype. This chain links TRBV4-3 with TRBJ2-3; TRBD2 matches at 10 bases. V shed 0 bases, J shed 4 bases, and the junction held 1 base outside the gene matches. The CDR3 runs to 15 residues. CDR1 and CDR2 (germline): LGHNA, YSLEER. CDR3 coding DNA: TGCGCCAGCAGCCAAGATCTAGCGGGGGCAGATACGCAGTATTTT. Its protein product is CASSQDLAGADTQYF.

Many counts were recorded for this clonotype. The rearrangement uses TRBV5-6 and TRBJ1-1; 8 bases align to TRBD1. The CDR3 runs 16 residues. Trimming at V came to 6 bases and at J to 1 base, leaving 11 bases not matched to a gene. Germline CDR1 is SGHDT and CDR2 is YYEEEE. CDR3: CASMPDRGNRNTEAFF. Here the CDR3 DNA reads TGTGCCAGCATGCCAGACAGGGGTAATCGGAACACTGAAGCTTTCTTT.

V gene TRBV3-1 combines with J gene TRBJ2-7; D might be TRBD2 (6 bases). Trimming stripped 0 bases from V and 4 bases from J, with 16 bases between. This CDR3 spans 16 amino acids. Germline V CDR1 and CDR2: LGHDT, YNNKEL (reference sequence). The CDR3 reads CASSQEGSGRRYEQYF. In nucleotides, the CDR3 is TGTGCCAGCAGCCAAGAAGGCTCGGGGAGGAGGTACGAGCAGTACTTC.

This clonotype appeared many times. CDR3 coding DNA: TGCGCCAGCAGCCAAGATAATCGACTAGCGTTAATTGAGCAGTTCTTC. Encoded protein: CASSQDNRLALIEQFF. The genes are TRBV4-3 and TRBJ2-1; the match to TRBD2 covers 8 bases. This CDR3 comprises 16 residues. J was trimmed by 9 bases and V by 0 bases; bases with no gene match: 10. Per the germline V gene, CDR1 is LGHNA and CDR2 is YSLEER.

This clonotype was counted at least ten times. V and J are TRBV29-1 and TRBJ2-5; 10 nucleotides line up with TRBD2. The germline CDR1 and CDR2 sequences are SQVTM and ANQGSEA. There are 14 residues in the CDR3. The V gene end was trimmed by 3 bases and the J gene end by 3 bases; junction bases not matched to a gene: 4. DNA of the CDR3: TGCAGCGTTGACGGAGCGGGGGGGGAAGAGACCCAGTACTTC. It is translated as CSVDGAGGEETQYF.

This clonotype showed up just a few times. The chain employs TRBV4-2 and TRBJ1-6, with D perhaps TRBD1 (5 bases). This CDR3 has 12 amino acids. The germline V gene encodes CDR1 LGHNA and CDR2 YNFKEQ. Trimming removed 4 bases at V and 14 bases at J, with 12 bases between. CDR3 in DNA: TGTGCCAGCAGCCCCGACCGGGGCACCCTCCACTTT. Its translation is CASSPDRGTLHF.

This clonotype was seen at least ten times. The rearrangement uses TRBV6-5 and TRBJ1-2; 8 positions agree with TRBD1. Per germline, CDR1 MNHEY and CDR2 SVGAGI. After removal of 2 bases from V and 4 bases from J, the junction contained 3 bases not matched to a gene. There are 14 residues in the CDR3. CDR3 sequence: CASSYGDRGYGYTF. CDR3 bases: TGTGCCAGCAGTTACGGAGACAGGGGCTATGGCTACACCTTC.

This clonotype was counted ten times or more. The chain combines TRBV2 with TRBJ2-1, with 7 positions matching TRBD1. V dropped 4 bases and J dropped 2; count of bases not matched to a gene: 2. The CDR3 contains 14 residues. Looked up from germline, CDR1 is SNHLY and CDR2 is FYNNEI. Written as DNA, the CDR3 is TGTGCCAGCAGTGCTCAGGGGGCCTACAATGAGCAGTTCTTC. Its translation: CASSAQGAYNEQFF.

The sample holds many counts of this clonotype. This chain links TRBV2 with TRBJ2-5, with TRBD2 as a possible D gene (5 bases). Germline CDR1 is SNHLY and CDR2 is FYNNEI. The CDR3 contains 15 residues. Trimming pared 6 bases from V and 0 bases from J, leaving 14 bases between. The CDR3 DNA sequence: TGTGCCAGCAGCCCGGGGTCTTGGTACCAAGAGACCCAGTACTTC. Encoded protein: CASSPGSWYQETQYF. The full variable domain, completed using reference TRBV2 and TRBJ2-5, is EPEVTQTPSHQVTQMGQEVILRCVPISNHLYFYWYRQILGQKVEFLVSFYNNEISEKSEIFDDQFSVERPDGSNFTLKIRSTKLEDSAMYFCASSPGSWYQETQYFGPGTRLLVL.

The chain links TRBV6-5 to TRBJ1-5, with TRBD1 as a possible D gene (5 bases). V was trimmed by 6 bases and J by 3 bases, leaving 18 bases between them. This CDR3 has 16 residues. The V gene's germline CDR1 is MNHEY and CDR2 SVGAGI. This chain's CDR3 is CASSSRQGRVNQPQHF. CDR3 nucleotide sequence: TGTGCCAGCAGCTCCCGGCAGGGCCGAGTCAATCAGCCCCAGCATTTT.

A note on this clonotype: This may arise from a read error, as a much more abundant clone is one base away. V and J are TRBV6-2 or TRBV6-3 and TRBJ2-7; 8 bases match TRBD1. Germline CDR1 and CDR2: MNHEY and SVGEGT. V gave up 5 bases and J gave up 6 bases; unmatched junction bases: 15. CDR3 size: 16 residues. Written as DNA, the CDR3 is TGTGCCAGCAGTCCACTTGAGACAGGGGCCTTGTGCGAGCAGTACTTC. Its protein is CASSPLETGALCEQYF.

This clonotype appeared many times. The chain links TRBV5-1 to TRBJ2-1; the D call may be TRBD1 or TRBD2 (6 bases each). There are 13 residues in the CDR3. Germline CDR1 and CDR2: SGHRS and YFSETQ. Trimming took off 2 bases at V and 9 bases at J, with 12 bases between the two ends. CDR3 loop: CASSFGGQGEQFF. The DNA of the CDR3 is TGCGCCAGCAGCTTTGGGGGGCAGGGTGAGCAGTTCTTC.

This clonotype has only a few counts. The chain joins TRBV9 to TRBJ1-1; no clear D. From germline, CDR1 is SGDLS and CDR2 YYNGEE. V lost 0 bases and J 4 bases, leaving 10 bases between the germline ends. The CDR3 has 14 amino acids. The CDR3, as DNA: TGTGCCAGCAGCGTAGACGGGAAGTTCACTGAAGCTTTCTTT. Protein sequence: CASSVDGKFTEAFF. Filled out from reference TRBV9 and TRBJ1-1, the complete variable domain reads DSGVTQTPKHLITATGQRVTLRCSPRSGDLSVYWYQQSLDQGLQFLIQYYNGEERAKGNILERFSAQQFPDLHSELNLSSLELGDSALYFCASSVDGKFTEAFFGQGTRLTVV.

In its sample, this clonotype was seen many times. The CDR3 region has the DNA TGCAGCGCCCGAGGGGGCCCTGAAGCTTTCTTT. Its protein is CSARGGPEAFF. The chain uses TRBV29-1 and TRBJ1-1; 7 positions match TRBD1. V was pared by 7 bases and J by 6 bases, with 5 bases of the junction left unmatched. CDR3 length: 11 amino acids. Per germline, CDR1 SQVTM and CDR2 ANQGSEA. Using reference TRBV29-1 and TRBJ1-1 for the parts outside the CDR3, the full variable domain is SAVISQKPSRDICQRGTSLTIQCQVDSQVTMMFWYRQQPGQSLTLIATANQGSEATYESGFVIDKFPISRPNLTFSTLTVSNMSPEDSSIYLCSARGGPEAFFGQGTRLTVV.

There are many counts of this clonotype. The chain couples TRBV2 to TRBJ2-2; D is ambiguous. This CDR3 region has 14 residues. V lost 7 bases and J 4 bases, leaving 13 bases between the germline ends. CDR1 and CDR2 from the germline V gene are SNHLY and FYNNEI. CDR3 region: CASISSDRTGELFF. CDR3 in DNA: TGTGCCAGCATTAGCAGTGACCGCACCGGGGAGCTGTTTTTT.